This entry is about one TCR beta chain. The sample holds many counts of this clonotype. The target of this receptor is not known. Per-base quality was not reported, and no clone a single base away is much larger than it. Reads for this sample came from an Illumina NovaSeq 6000. TCR cDNA was synthesized by 5'RACE template switching, through which a universal primer site and unique molecular identifiers were introduced. Priming of cDNA synthesis was performed from both the TCR alpha and TCR beta constant segments. Libraries were amplified in two PCR steps, with sample barcodes and sequencing adapters added in the second step. Sequencing of the libraries was done on either Illumina HiSeq 2500 (2x100 bp) or NovaSeq (2x150 bp). As for the authors' bioinformatics: MIGEC was used to demultiplex reads and collapse the reads into UMI consensus sequences, and MiXCR was used for V(D)J alignment. Using edgeR on replicate PBMC samples, clonotypes were called vaccine-responding if FDR was below 0.01 and the log2 fold change was above 5 up to day 15. Each bulk clonotype received a CD4 or CD8 identity based on whether the sequenced CD4 or CD8 repertoire contained that clonotype at higher abundance. TCRdb reprocessed the public reads (quality trimming at Q25 with fastp, clone calling with MiXCR) and kept in-frame beta chains. Duplicate CDR3 protein sequences are folded into a single record with the most common DNA and genes. The V and J calls reflect TCRdb's pipeline rather than the authors' work. The table for this sample lists fewer than 350,000 distinct CDR3 sequences; 3.6% of them were counted only once. Jointly, the top ten make up around a quarter of the sample.

The data belong to a study of T cells after yellow fever vaccination (dated by TCRdb to the late 2010s). Turning to the overall study: The SMART-Seq v4 Ultra Low Input RNA kit was used to prepare libraries from fractions with low cell numbers. Two healthy male donors, one aged 18 to 30 and one aged 30 to 39 years, were included in the cohort. To follow T-cell clones before and after both primary and booster YFV17D yellow fever vaccination, bulk TCR alpha and beta repertoires underwent longitudinal sequencing. Bulk PBMC replicates and cell subsets were isolated from blood drawn at multiple timepoints before and after both primary and secondary immunization.

Here is what the overall study found, with its caveats: Because only two donors were included in the study, the extent to which the findings can be generalized is limited. Because abundant contaminating clonotypes from the bulk population could be contained in FACS-sorted repertoires, computational filtering was required. After the booster, most clones that had expanded after primary vaccination were detected again (around 97% of CD4 and 88% of CD8), suggesting broad maintenance of memory. A small fraction of clonotypes showed up in both the CD4 and CD8 compartments, probably as a result of convergent recombination. The secondary T-cell response was found to be weaker but faster than the primary response, with a peak reached on day 5 rather than on day 15.

The treatment or condition label on this specimen signifies: live attenuated yellow fever vaccine strain. At each blood-draw timepoint, two biological replicates of bulk PBMCs were collected. PBMCs were isolated from peripheral blood using a standard Ficoll-Paque protocol. TriZol was used to extract RNA from bulk PBMCs, from CD4 and CD8 fractions, and from dextramer-positive and dextramer-negative fractions. Material: PBMCs, obtained on the day of the yellow fever booster vaccination. This TCR came from a man between 18 and 29 years old who received the YFV17D yellow fever vaccine.

The CDR3 in this case is CASSPQGAWGNQPQHF. The DNA sequence is TGTGCCAGCAGCCCCCAGGGGGCTTGGGGCAATCAGCCCCAGCATTTT. The rearranged chain carries TRBV6-6 and TRBJ1-5; TRBD1 fits 8 bases in the junction. CDR1 and CDR2 were assigned from the germline V gene (reference sequence) as MNHNY and SVGAGI. V is trimmed back by 6 bases and J by 2 bases, and the junction contains 9 bases that no gene match accounts for. The CDR3 goes from the cysteine to the phenylalanine over 16 residues. This entry keeps only the CDR3 DNA: 48 bases, framed from base 1.